Listed below are T cell receptor beta chains from one sample, sequenced in a study of blood T cell repertoires in COVID-19. Produced via immunoSEQ multiplex PCR; TCRdb's table is partial and in-frame only. The sample shows approximately 40,000 clones, more than 70% of them seen only once. Sequencing was performed on peripheral blood. The receptor source for this set is a man aged 60 to 69 with active or convalescent COVID-19. Each CDR3 is given with its conserved first and last residue. The order of the fields is clone size, D gene, V gene, J gene, CDR3 protein, CDR3 DNA. The D gene is left open where the match is weak. The size entry is marked missing in some rows and otherwise reads once, few, many or a size class.

clone_size: NA; d_call: NA; v_call: TRBV7-2; j_call: TRBJ2-6; cdr3_aa: CASSPGTGANVLTF; cdr3_nt: TGTGCCAGCAGCCCAGGGACTGGGGCCAACGTCCTGACTTTC
clone_size: NA; d_call: NA; v_call: TRBV7-9; j_call: TRBJ2-3; cdr3_aa: CASSSYTDTQYF; cdr3_nt: TGTGCCAGCAGCTCTTACACAGATACGCAGTATTTT
clone_size: NA; d_call: NA; v_call: TRBV6-5; j_call: TRBJ1-2; cdr3_aa: CASLPSGDDGYTF; cdr3_nt: TGTGCCAGCCTCCCCTCGGGTGACGACGGCTACACCTTC
clone_size: once; d_call: TRBD2; v_call: TRBV6-1; j_call: TRBJ2-2; cdr3_aa: CASSALAGGPNTGELFF; cdr3_nt: TGTGCCAGCAGTGCCCTAGCGGGGGGACCGAACACCGGGGAGCTGTTTTTT
clone_size: NA; d_call: NA; v_call: TRBV12-3/TRBV12-4; j_call: TRBJ2-2; cdr3_aa: CASSFTGGELFF; cdr3_nt: TGTGCCAGCAGTTTCACGGGCGGGGAGCTGTTTTTT
clone_size: NA; d_call: TRBD2; v_call: TRBV7-2; j_call: TRBJ2-1; cdr3_aa: CASSVQTSGGFNEQFF; cdr3_nt: TGTGCCAGCAGCGTACAGACTAGCGGGGGCTTCAATGAGCAGTTCTTC
clone_size: NA; d_call: NA; v_call: TRBV28; j_call: TRBJ1-4; cdr3_aa: CASRPGFDEKLFF; cdr3_nt: TGTGCCAGCCGCCCCGGGTTTGATGAAAAACTGTTTTTT
clone_size: NA; d_call: NA; v_call: TRBV19; j_call: TRBJ2-3; cdr3_aa: CASSFRVADTQYF; cdr3_nt: TGTGCCAGTAGTTTCAGGGTCGCAGATACGCAGTATTTT
clone_size: NA; d_call: NA; v_call: TRBV28; j_call: TRBJ2-3; cdr3_aa: CASSTRVLVGLGTDTQYF; cdr3_nt: TGTGCCAGCAGTACCCGCGTGTTGGTAGGACTGGGCACAGATACGCAGTATTTT
clone_size: NA; d_call: NA; v_call: TRBV5-6; j_call: TRBJ1-3; cdr3_aa: CASSFTGTGNTIYF; cdr3_nt: TGTGCCAGCAGCTTTACAGGGACTGGAAACACCATATATTTT
clone_size: NA; d_call: NA; v_call: TRBV6-5; j_call: TRBJ1-6; cdr3_aa: CASSYSSVVSNSPLHF; cdr3_nt: TGTGCCAGCAGTTACAGTTCCGTAGTTAGTAATTCACCCCTCCACTTT
clone_size: NA; d_call: TRBD1; v_call: TRBV28; j_call: TRBJ1-6; cdr3_aa: CASRGRTGPNSPLHF; cdr3_nt: TGTGCCAGCAGGGGCCGGACAGGGCCTAATTCACCCCTCCACTTT
clone_size: NA; d_call: NA; v_call: TRBV5-5; j_call: TRBJ2-5; cdr3_aa: CASSVLTETRKTQYF; cdr3_nt: TGTGCCAGCAGCGTTCTTACGGAGACCCGGAAGACCCAGTACTTC
clone_size: NA; d_call: NA; v_call: TRBV5-4; j_call: TRBJ1-1; cdr3_aa: CAGRSGLNTEAFF; cdr3_nt: TGTGCCGGGAGGTCCGGCTTGAACACTGAAGCTTTCTTT
clone_size: NA; d_call: TRBD1; v_call: TRBV10-1; j_call: TRBJ1-6; cdr3_aa: CASSERSGGNNSPLHF; cdr3_nt: TGCGCCAGCAGTGAGAGGTCAGGGGGAAATAATTCACCCCTCCACTTT
clone_size: NA; d_call: NA; v_call: TRBV2; j_call: TRBJ1-2; cdr3_aa: CASSEWSGSANYGYTF; cdr3_nt: TGTGCCAGCAGTGAATGGTCCGGGTCAGCTAACTATGGCTACACCTTC
clone_size: once; d_call: NA; v_call: TRBV6-1; j_call: TRBJ2-2; cdr3_aa: CASSERHTGELFF; cdr3_nt: TGTGCCAGCAGTGAACGTCACACCGGGGAGCTGTTTTTT
clone_size: NA; d_call: TRBD2; v_call: TRBV18; j_call: TRBJ2-3; cdr3_aa: CASSPLGLAGDKDTQYF; cdr3_nt: TGTGCCAGCTCACCACTAGGACTAGCGGGAGATAAAGATACGCAGTATTTT
clone_size: NA; d_call: NA; v_call: TRBV24-1; j_call: TRBJ1-1; cdr3_aa: CATSDPTPTVMNTEAFF; cdr3_nt: TGTGCCACCAGTGATCCCACCCCGACAGTAATGAACACTGAAGCTTTCTTT
clone_size: NA; d_call: NA; v_call: TRBV11-2; j_call: TRBJ2-1; cdr3_aa: CASSKGTGVEQFF; cdr3_nt: TGTGCCAGCAGCAAAGGCACGGGGGTGGAGCAGTTCTTC
clone_size: NA; d_call: TRBD1; v_call: TRBV24-1; j_call: TRBJ2-3; cdr3_aa: CATSDAGQGTDTQYF; cdr3_nt: TGTGCCACCAGTGACGCGGGACAGGGAACAGATACGCAGTATTTT
clone_size: NA; d_call: NA; v_call: TRBV6-1; j_call: TRBJ2-2; cdr3_aa: CASSDRGYTGELFF; cdr3_nt: TGTGCCAGCAGTGACAGGGGATACACCGGGGAGCTGTTTTTT
clone_size: NA; d_call: TRBD1; v_call: TRBV7-2; j_call: TRBJ1-5; cdr3_aa: CASSSGRGRGGNQPQHF; cdr3_nt: TGTGCCAGCAGCTCTGGCAGGGGGCGGGGTGGCAATCAGCCCCAGCATTTT
clone_size: few; d_call: NA; v_call: TRBV4-1; j_call: TRBJ1-2; cdr3_aa: CASSQESQANYGYTF; cdr3_nt: TGCGCCAGCAGCCAAGAGAGCCAAGCTAACTATGGCTACACCTTC
clone_size: once; d_call: TRBD2; v_call: TRBV4-3; j_call: TRBJ2-1; cdr3_aa: CASSQDGLAGGSPNEQFF; cdr3_nt: TGCGCCAGCAGCCAAGATGGGCTAGCGGGAGGTAGTCCAAATGAGCAGTTCTTC
clone_size: NA; d_call: NA; v_call: TRBV5-8; j_call: TRBJ2-5; cdr3_aa: CASSTGDLSPQETQYF; cdr3_nt: TGTGCCAGCAGCACCGGGGACTTGTCCCCACAAGAGACCCAGTACTTC
clone_size: NA; d_call: TRBD1; v_call: TRBV19; j_call: TRBJ1-2; cdr3_aa: CASSIDLFLRTGRYTF; cdr3_nt: TGTGCCAGTAGTATAGATCTCTTTCTCCGGACAGGCCGCTACACCTTC
clone_size: once; d_call: NA; v_call: TRBV19; j_call: TRBJ1-1; cdr3_aa: CASSIRQERNTEAFF; cdr3_nt: TGTGCCAGTAGTATCAGACAGGAGAGGAACACTGAAGCTTTCTTT
clone_size: NA; d_call: NA; v_call: TRBV28; j_call: TRBJ2-1; cdr3_aa: CASSAGWVSNEQFF; cdr3_nt: TGTGCCAGCAGCGCGGGGTGGGTATCCAATGAGCAGTTCTTC
clone_size: NA; d_call: NA; v_call: TRBV28; j_call: TRBJ2-5; cdr3_aa: CASSLSVGRKIQETQYF; cdr3_nt: TGTGCCAGCAGTTTATCGGTGGGGCGGAAAATACAAGAGACCCAGTACTTC
clone_size: NA; d_call: NA; v_call: TRBV6-2/TRBV6-3; j_call: TRBJ1-4; cdr3_aa: CASSPQGREKLFF; cdr3_nt: TGTGCCAGCAGTCCCCAGGGGAGAGAAAAACTGTTTTTT
clone_size: few; d_call: TRBD1; v_call: TRBV6-2/TRBV6-3; j_call: TRBJ1-3; cdr3_aa: CASSFHGTGKVVRNTIYF; cdr3_nt: TGTGCCAGCAGTTTCCACGGGACAGGGAAGGTGGTTCGAAACACCATATATTTT
clone_size: NA; d_call: NA; v_call: TRBV6-5; j_call: TRBJ1-3; cdr3_aa: CASSHTGTSGNTIYF; cdr3_nt: TGTGCCAGCAGCCATACAGGGACCTCTGGAAACACCATATATTTT
clone_size: NA; d_call: TRBD1; v_call: TRBV19; j_call: TRBJ2-4; cdr3_aa: CASSIVHRGLSKNIQYF; cdr3_nt: TGTGCCAGTAGTATAGTTCACAGGGGGCTGAGCAAAAACATTCAGTACTTC
clone_size: NA; d_call: TRBD1; v_call: TRBV28; j_call: TRBJ1-5; cdr3_aa: CASSGTGNQPQHF; cdr3_nt: TGTGCCAGCAGTGGGACAGGGAATCAGCCCCAGCATTTT
clone_size: NA; d_call: NA; v_call: TRBV19; j_call: TRBJ1-2; cdr3_aa: CASSNSAGTNYGYTF; cdr3_nt: TGTGCCAGTAGTAACTCGGCAGGAACTAACTATGGCTACACCTTC
clone_size: NA; d_call: NA; v_call: TRBV7-2; j_call: TRBJ1-4; cdr3_aa: CASSLLGGAPGEKLFF; cdr3_nt: TGTGCCAGCAGTCTCCTTGGGGGGGCCCCCGGTGAAAAACTGTTTTTT